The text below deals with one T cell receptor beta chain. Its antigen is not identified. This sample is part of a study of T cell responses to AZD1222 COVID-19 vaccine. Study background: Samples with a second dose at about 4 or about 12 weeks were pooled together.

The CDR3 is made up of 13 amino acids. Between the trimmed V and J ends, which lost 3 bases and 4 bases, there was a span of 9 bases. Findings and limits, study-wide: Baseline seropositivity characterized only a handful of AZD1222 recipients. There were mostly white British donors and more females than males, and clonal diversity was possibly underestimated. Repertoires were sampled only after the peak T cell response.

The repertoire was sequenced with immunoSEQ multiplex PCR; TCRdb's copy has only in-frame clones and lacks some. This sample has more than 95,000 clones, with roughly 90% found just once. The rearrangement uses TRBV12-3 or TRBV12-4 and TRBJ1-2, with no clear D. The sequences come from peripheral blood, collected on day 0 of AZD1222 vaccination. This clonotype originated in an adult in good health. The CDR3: CASSLTEVYGYTF. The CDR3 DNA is TGTGCCAGCAGTTTGACGGAAGTCTATGGCTACACCTTC.